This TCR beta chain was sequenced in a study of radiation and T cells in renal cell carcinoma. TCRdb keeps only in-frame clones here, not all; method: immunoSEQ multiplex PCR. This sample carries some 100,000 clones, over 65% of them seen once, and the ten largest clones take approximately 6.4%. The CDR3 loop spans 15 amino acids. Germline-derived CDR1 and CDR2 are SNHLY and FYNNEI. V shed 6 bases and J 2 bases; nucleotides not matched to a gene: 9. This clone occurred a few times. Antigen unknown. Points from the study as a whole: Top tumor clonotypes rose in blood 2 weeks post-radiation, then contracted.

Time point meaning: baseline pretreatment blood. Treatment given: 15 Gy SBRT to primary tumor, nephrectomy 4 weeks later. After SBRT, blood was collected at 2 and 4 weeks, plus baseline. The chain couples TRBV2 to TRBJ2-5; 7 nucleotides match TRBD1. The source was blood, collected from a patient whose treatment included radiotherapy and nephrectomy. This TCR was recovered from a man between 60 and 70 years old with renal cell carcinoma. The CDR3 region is CASSPLMGQQETQYF. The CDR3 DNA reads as TGTGCCAGCAGCCCACTGATGGGACAGCAAGAGACCCAGTACTTC.